This T cell receptor (beta chain) was found in a study of blood T cell repertoires in COVID-19. Study-level information: The origin of the acute and convalescent COVID-19 samples was the United States, Italy and Spain. Nucleic acid was either cDNA or gDNA, and it came from T cells, B-cell-depleted T cells, or PBMCs.

Per the original methods: Amplification of reference gene primers provided the estimated nucleated cell counts. Assay used: immunoSEQ multiplex PCR; TCRdb lists only in-frame clones, some missing. From that table come the V and J calls and clone size; the DNA was used to work out D and trimming. Altogether 95,000 or so clones are present, 80% to 90% being singletons, with the ten largest covering about 1.2%. This CDR3 has 13 amino acids. The V and J ends lost 5 bases and 4 bases respectively, with 8 bases between them. Germline values: CDR1 SGHAT, CDR2 FQNNGV. This clone has just one count. The sample taken for sequencing was peripheral blood. This chain connects TRBV11-2 to TRBJ2-2, with D possibly being TRBD2 (5 bases). The source of this sequence is an older man with active or convalescent COVID-19. The CDR3 nucleotides read TGTGCCAGCAGCCGAGGGTTCACCGGGGAGCTGTTTTTT. It is translated as CASSRGFTGELFF.